The rows below give T cell receptor beta chains drawn from one sample of a study of cytomegalovirus exposure and HLA in healthy donors. TCRdb keeps only in-frame clones here, not all; method: immunoSEQ multiplex PCR. The table has about 110,000 clones, 88% seen once; the top ten hold more than 2%. Sequenced sample: PBMCs. These receptors all come from a woman aged 18-30 years in good health and CMV-seronegative. Both conserved end residues are part of each CDR3. Fields, in order: J gene, V gene, CDR3 length, CDR3 protein.

J: TRBJ2-7; V: TRBV7-2; length: 14; CDR3: CASSPGQGFDEQYF
J: TRBJ1-1; V: TRBV4-3; length: 13; CDR3: CASSQDPGGEAFF
J: TRBJ1-1; V: TRBV19; length: 13; CDR3: CASSMQGTAEAFF
J: TRBJ2-7; V: TRBV5-6; length: 15; CDR3: CASSLVAGGKYEQYF
J: TRBJ1-2; V: TRBV19; length: 15; CDR3: CASSIAQGAVNGYTF
J: TRBJ2-5; V: TRBV29-1; length: 13; CDR3: CSVDLDSKKTQYF
J: TRBJ2-4; V: TRBV29-1; length: 14; CDR3: CSVGAGLAKNIQYF
J: TRBJ1-2; V: TRBV28; length: 16; CDR3: CASSFPLGGTNYGYTF
J: TRBJ2-3; V: TRBV6-1; length: 15; CDR3: CASPRGTSGVDTQYF
J: TRBJ2-2; V: TRBV2; length: 15; CDR3: CASSAGQGASGELFF
J: TRBJ1-1; V: TRBV15; length: 14; CDR3: CATSRQGANTEAFF
J: TRBJ2-5; V: TRBV10-2; length: 15; CDR3: CASSEWGLAQETQYF
J: TRBJ1-2; V: TRBV7-9; length: 16; CDR3: CASSLGGQTLNYGYTF
J: TRBJ2-7; V: TRBV27; length: 15; CDR3: CASSPDGGAGYEQYF
J: TRBJ2-5; V: TRBV6-5; length: 15; CDR3: CASSYSLWVGETQYF
J: TRBJ2-1; V: TRBV7-6; length: 15; CDR3: CASSLEGQIYNEQFF
J: TRBJ2-7; V: TRBV7-6; length: 16; CDR3: CASSWGLAGEFYEQYF
J: TRBJ2-7; V: TRBV6-5; length: 14; CDR3: CASSPDSSPYEQYF
J: TRBJ2-4; V: TRBV28; length: 14; CDR3: CASGGVWAKNIQYF
J: TRBJ2-7; V: TRBV2; length: 13; CDR3: CASSSPQGREQYF
J: TRBJ2-4; V: TRBV28; length: 13; CDR3: CASRGDSANIQYF
J: TRBJ1-5; V: TRBV7-2; length: 16; CDR3: CASSLGRSYSNQPQHF
J: TRBJ1-2; V: TRBV9; length: 14; CDR3: CASSVPTYYYGYTF
J: TRBJ2-7; V: TRBV23-1; length: 18; CDR3: CAIPKNRTDRVLAYEQYF
J: TRBJ2-5; V: TRBV29-1; length: 16; CDR3: CSVGGEGRRVQETQYF
J: TRBJ1-2; V: TRBV7-8; length: 12; CDR3: CASSARSHGYTF
J: TRBJ1-1; V: TRBV9; length: 15; CDR3: CASSVDGGSYTEAFF
J: TRBJ2-1; V: TRBV7-2; length: 15; CDR3: CASSLQGGLYNEQFF
J: TRBJ2-3; V: TRBV7-3; length: 16; CDR3: CASSPTAGGSTDTQYF
J: TRBJ2-3; V: TRBV29-1; length: 11; CDR3: CSVHRVDTQYF